This TCR beta chain is from a study of T cell clonality in common variable immunodeficiency. Clones were sequenced by immunoSEQ multiplex PCR, and TCRdb holds only the in-frame ones, with some missing. The record shows about 66,000 clones for this sample, with no singletons present. This clone was seen many times. The read ends 3 residues early relative to the CDR3; the germline J gene fills the gap. V shed 2 bases and J shed 0 bases, with 11 bases lying between them. The CDR3 spans 14 residues. Per the germline V gene, CDR1 is GTSNPN and CDR2 is SVGIG (reference sequence). The genes are TRBV30 and TRBJ2-7, with a possible D match to TRBD1 (5 bases). The TCR was taken from a person between 18 and 75 years old in good health. The sequenced material came from peripheral blood mononuclear cells. The part of the CDR3 DNA that was read is TGTGCCTGGAGTCCCCTAAGGGGCTCCTACGAG. Translated, it gives CAWSPLRGSYE. The whole CDR3 is CAWSPLRGSYEQYF.